The 22 T cell receptor beta chains reported below all come from one sample, sequenced in a study of shared clonotypes between healthy human individuals. Sequencing used immunoSEQ multiplex PCR; TCRdb keeps in-frame clones, though not all of them. Seen here are about 820,000 clones, around 92% observed once, and the top ten hold about 24%. CD8 cells classed as naive were CD45RO-negative and positively selected for CCR7, excluding terminally differentiated effector memory CD45RA+ cells. The source material was naive CD8+ T cells sorted from blood. The receptors come from a man younger than 45 in good health.

The rearrangement links TRBV25-1 to TRBJ1-2, with D hard to call. With 4 bases removed from V and 10 bases from J, the gap between germline ends came to 13 bases. This CDR3 region has 12 residues. CDR1 is MGHDK and CDR2 is SYGVNS in the germline V gene. The CDR3 DNA follows: TGTGCCAGCAGTGGGCACACGCCTGACTACACCTTC. Protein product: CASSGHTPDYTF.

This clone was observed once. The chain carries TRBV18 and TRBJ2-5; 13 bases line up with TRBD2. V gave up 2 bases and J gave up 0 bases; unmatched junction bases: 6. The CDR3 spans 18 residues. Germline lookup yields CDR1 KGHSH and CDR2 LQKENI. This CDR3 reads CASSPTETSGRYQETQYF. The CDR3 bases are TGTGCCAGCTCACCAACTGAGACTAGCGGGAGGTACCAAGAGACCCAGTACTTC.

V is TRBV9 and J is TRBJ1-5; TRBD1 is a possible D gene (5 bases). In germline, CDR1 is SGDLS, CDR2 YYNGEE. This CDR3 is built from 14 residues. Trimming took 7 bases from V and 0 from J, leaving 11 bases between them. CDR3 region: CASGRDNSNQPQHF. CDR3 DNA sequence: TGTGCCAGCGGCAGGGATAATAGCAATCAGCCCCAGCATTTT.

Worth noting for this clone: One junction end does not reproduce the germline sequence, and a read error may be involved. V and J are TRBV28 and TRBJ2-7, with D maybe TRBD2 (6 bases). The CDR3 runs to 14 residues. Germline V CDR1 and CDR2: MDHEN, SYDVKM. Written as DNA, the CDR3 is TGTGCAAGCAGTTTCCCGGGAGCAAACTACGAGCAGTACTTC. Its protein is CASSFPGANYEQYF.

The chain combines TRBV5-5 with TRBJ2-7, with D unclear. V lost 4 bases, J lost 3 bases, and 14 bases lay in between. CDR1 and CDR2 from the germline V gene are SGHKS and YYEKEE (reference sequence). This CDR3 has 14 residues. CDR3 DNA: TGTGCCAGCAGCACAGTGCCGGGTCTCTACGAGCAGTACTTC. As protein: CASSTVPGLYEQYF.

This clone was picked up one time. The chain has TRBV9 and TRBJ1-2; 7 nucleotides align to TRBD1. CDR1 and CDR2 (germline): SGDLS, YYNGEE. V was clipped by 4 bases and J by 6 bases; unmatched bases: 9. The CDR3 totals 14 residues. The CDR3 sequence is CASSPLTGSHGYTF. In nucleotides, the CDR3 is TGTGCCAGCAGCCCATTGACAGGGTCACATGGCTACACCTTC.

This sequence joins TRBV11-2 and TRBJ2-1; 7 bases match TRBD2. The germline V gene encodes CDR1 SGHAT and CDR2 FQNNGV. The V gene end was trimmed by 2 bases and the J gene end by 7 bases; junction bases not matched to a gene: 8. This CDR3 comprises 15 residues. In nucleotides, the CDR3 is TGTGCCAGCAGCTTACCTTCGGCGGGAGAGAATGAGCAGTTCTTC. This codes for CASSLPSAGENEQFF.

This chain uses TRBV7-6 with TRBJ2-1, with 13 bases identical to TRBD2. CDR1 and CDR2 from the germline V gene are SGHVS and FNYEAQ. The CDR3 runs to 19 residues. V trimming: 0 bases; J trimming: 7 bases; junction bases outside the gene matches: 12. The CDR3 nucleotides are TGTGCCAGCAGCTTAGCGTGGTTAAGGACTAGCGGGAGTGGTAATGAGCAGTTCTTC. Protein: CASSLAWLRTSGSGNEQFF.

The chain links TRBV6-1 to TRBJ1-2; TRBD1 is a possible D gene (5 bases). Trimming pared 2 bases from V and 7 bases from J, leaving 14 bases between. Germline CDR1 MNHNS, CDR2 SASEGT. CDR3 length: 14 amino acids. CDR3 residues: CASSEPGGAVGYTF. Here the CDR3 DNA reads TGTGCCAGCAGTGAACCAGGTGGGGCCGTTGGCTACACCTTC.

The V call is TRBV4-1, the J call TRBJ2-3; TRBD2 matches at 11 bases. The CDR3 has 15 amino acids. Germline-derived CDR1 and CDR2 are MGHRA and YSYEKL. The V segment lost 4 bases and the J segment 1 base; nucleotides outside the gene matches: 1. The DNA of the CDR3 is TGCGCCAGCAGCCCGGGACTAGCGGGCACAGATACGCAGTATTTT. It is translated as CASSPGLAGTDTQYF.

The CDR3 DNA is TGCGCCAGCAGCTTGGCTGCGACAGTGACGAACACTGAAGCTTTCTTT. Translated: CASSLAATVTNTEAFF. The V call is TRBV5-1, the J call TRBJ1-1; possibly TRBD1 for D (5 bases). Trimming removed 0 bases at V and 1 base at J, with 13 bases between. This CDR3 spans 16 amino acids. Germline V lookup: CDR1 SGHRS, CDR2 YFSETQ.

The chain employs TRBV4-3 and TRBJ2-2, with TRBD1 as a possible D gene (6 bases). The CDR3 covers 16 residues. The V gene's germline CDR1 is LGHNA and CDR2 YSLEER. Trimming took 0 bases from V and 3 from J, leaving 11 bases between them. Written as DNA, the CDR3 is TGCGCCAGCAGCCAAGATAGGGCAGGGGACACCGGGGAGCTGTTTTTT. Amino acid sequence: CASSQDRAGDTGELFF.

In its sample, this clone was seen once. One end of the junction does not line up with germline, which may come from a read error. The chain carries TRBV7-7 and TRBJ2-1; 8 positions match TRBD2. CDR3 length equals 16 residues. CDR1 is SSHAT, CDR2 FNYEAQ, per germline (reference sequence). CDR3 residues: CASSPGGAGAYNEQFF. CDR3 nucleotide sequence: TGTGCTAGCAGCCCCGGGGGAGCGGGAGCCTACAATGAGCAGTTCTTC.

The DNA of the CDR3 is TGTGCCAGTAGTCCCCGGGACAGGGGGATCAACGAGCAGTACTTC. Its translation: CASSPRDRGINEQYF. The V call is TRBV19, the J call TRBJ2-7; 11 bases agree with TRBD1. Germline-derived CDR1 and CDR2 are LNHDA and SQIVND (reference sequence). Trimming cost V 5 bases and J 5 bases; bases outside gene matches: 8. This CDR3 spans 15 amino acids.

The chain recombines TRBV6-5 with TRBJ1-2; a possible D gene is TRBD1 (5 bases). This CDR3 has 14 residues. Germline loops: CDR1 MNHEY, CDR2 SVGAGI. Trimming pared 6 bases from V and 4 bases from J, leaving 15 bases between. CDR3 region: CASRQPDGGYGYTF. The CDR3 nucleotides are TGTGCCAGCAGGCAGCCCGACGGGGGCTATGGCTACACCTTC.

The rearrangement links TRBV15 to TRBJ2-7; D may be TRBD1 or TRBD2 (5 bases each). Germline V gene data show CDR1 as LNHNV and CDR2 as YYDKDF (reference sequence). The V and J ends lost 10 bases and 3 bases respectively, with 10 bases between them. This CDR3 spans 11 amino acids. CDR3 sequence: CAITGGYEQYF. DNA of the CDR3: TGTGCCATTACTGGGGGCTACGAGCAGTACTTC.

The chain recombines TRBV29-1 with TRBJ2-1, with D uncertain. CDR3 length: 10 residues. The germline V and J ends were trimmed by 5 bases and 3 bases, with 2 bases remaining between them. Germline values: CDR1 SQVTM, CDR2 ANQGSEA. DNA of the CDR3: TGCAGCGTTTTCTACAATGAGCAGTTCTTC. It is translated as CSVFYNEQFF.

The DNA of the CDR3 is TGTGCCAGCAGTTTAGCGGCAGGCGATGCCTCTGGAAACACCATATATTTT. It specifies CASSLAAGDASGNTIYF. The chain joins TRBV27 to TRBJ1-3, with unresolved D. Germline CDR1 is MNHEY and CDR2 is SMNVEV (reference sequence). V gave up 2 bases and J gave up 0 bases, with 14 bases separating them. This CDR3 has 17 amino acids.

The chain recombines TRBV6-6 with TRBJ2-3; D uncertain. CDR1 is MNHNY, CDR2 SVGAGI, per germline (reference sequence). Trimming pared 4 bases from V and 5 bases from J, leaving 10 bases between. This CDR3 spans 13 amino acids. CDR3 coding DNA: TGTGCCAGCAGTTCCCCCCCCCTAGATACGCAGTATTTT. Translation: CASSSPPLDTQYF.

The chain combines TRBV7-6 with TRBJ1-5; 7 bases align to TRBD1. In germline, CDR1 is SGHVS, CDR2 FNYEAQ. The CDR3 runs to 14 residues. The V and J ends lost 5 bases and 6 bases, in that order; junction bases with no gene match: 7. In nucleotides, the CDR3 is TGTGCCAGCAGCCCGACAGGGTCGGGTCAGCCCCAGCATTTT. Protein product: CASSPTGSGQPQHF.

The chain links TRBV12-5 to TRBJ2-3; 8 bases map to TRBD2. The V and J ends lost 7 bases and 0 bases, in that order; junction bases with no gene match: 6. CDR3 size: 15 residues. CDR1 is LGHNT, CDR2 FRNRAP, per germline. CDR3 nucleotide sequence: TGTGCTAGTGAAGCGGGAGAAAGGAGCACAGATACGCAGTATTTT. It is translated as CASEAGERSTDTQYF.

Note on this clone: One junction end does not reproduce the germline sequence, and a read error may be involved. The chain has TRBV11-2 and TRBJ2-7, with D possibly called TRBD1 or TRBD2 (5 bases each). The V gene's germline CDR1 is SGHAT and CDR2 FQNNGV. This CDR3 has 12 residues. The CDR3 sequence is CAGRDDSYEQYF. CDR3 in DNA: TGTGCCGGCAGGGACGACTCCTACGAGCAGTACTTC.